These 23 T cell receptor beta chains originate from one sample sequenced in a study of blood T cells in healthy people across ages. Next came a second PCR, run for about 6 to 11 cycles, which used a sample-barcoded 5' primer along with a J-beta primer mix. From the 5' RACE reads, TCRdb called clonotypes with MiXCR, one entry per CDR3 protein. The data hold almost 800,000 distinct CDR3 sequences, with roughly 60% observed a single time. The sample consisted of blood. These receptor sequences come from a man aged 25-45 years in good health.

V gene TRBV7-9 combines with J gene TRBJ2-1; 9 bases agree with TRBD2. Germline CDR1 and CDR2: SEHNR and FQNEAQ (reference sequence). Unmatched junction bases numbered 1, after V lost 0 bases and J lost 1 base. The CDR3 runs to 16 residues. Written as DNA, the CDR3 is TGTGCCAGCAGCTTAGCCCTAGCGGGATCCTACAATGAGCAGTTCTTC. This sequence encodes CASSLALAGSYNEQFF.

This chain joins TRBV7-8 and TRBJ2-7; the D gene is possibly TRBD2 (6 bases). The CDR3 sequence is 16 residues long. Germline V gives CDR1 SGHVS, CDR2 FQNEAQ. V lost 5 bases to trimming and J lost 0 bases, with 17 bases between them. The CDR3 is CASSPETRRSSYEQYF. Here the CDR3 DNA reads TGTGCCAGCAGCCCCGAGACTAGGCGGAGCTCCTACGAGCAGTACTTC.

This rearrangement joins TRBV21-1 to TRBJ2-5; TRBD2 is the table's D call, not checked against the DNA. TRBV21-1 constitutes a pseudogene. The CDR3 extends over 11 amino acids. The CDR3 reads CATGAWETQYF. The CDR3 bases are TGTGCCACAGGGGCCTGGGAGACCCAGTACTTC.

The chain combines TRBV20-1 with TRBJ2-5; a weak D match, TRBD2 (7 bases). Germline CDR1 reads DFQATT; CDR2 reads SNEGSKA (reference sequence). The length of the CDR3 is 15 residues. Trimming left V 5 bases short and J 11 bases short, with 27 bases between. This CDR3 is CSAARGGGLPREQYF. DNA of the CDR3: TGCAGTGCTGCTCGGGGAGGGGGGCTTCCTCGTGAGCAGTACTTC.

The sample holds one count of this clonotype. Here the CDR3 DNA reads TGCAGCGTGTCCAGGGACAGCCGAACGCCGGAAGCTTTCTTT. Translation: CSVSRDSRTPEAFF. The J gene is TRBJ1-1, the V gene TRBV29-1; TRBD1 matches at 7 bases. J was trimmed by 8 bases and V by 6 bases; bases with no gene match: 15. CDR1 is SQVTM and CDR2 is ANQGSEA in the germline V gene. The CDR3 totals 14 residues.

The chain is built from TRBV7-9 and TRBJ1-1; D remains unclear. The CDR3 is 13 amino acids. Germline assignment: CDR1 SEHNR and CDR2 FQNEAQ (reference sequence). The ends were cut back, 7 bases at V and 10 bases at J, with 19 bases in the middle. For the CDR3, the DNA is TGTGCCAGCACCTCAAGATTCCCCCCAGGAGCTTTCTTT. This encodes CASTSRFPPGAFF.

The J gene is TRBJ2-3, the V gene TRBV7-2, with unresolved D. This CDR3 contains 12 residues. Looked up from germline, CDR1 is SGHTA and CDR2 is FQGNSA. Trimming took off 4 bases at V and 6 bases at J, with 8 bases between the two ends. CDR3 region: CASSSFRDTQYF. In DNA form, the CDR3 reads TGTGCCAGCAGCTCTTTTCGCGATACGCAGTATTTT.

This clonotype was found a few times. This chain uses TRBV5-1 with TRBJ2-5; D gene uncertain. Germline loops: CDR1 SGHRS, CDR2 YFSETQ. V lost 0 bases to trimming and J lost 5 bases, with 11 bases between them. The CDR3 has 14 amino acids. The CDR3 DNA is TGCGCCAGCAGCTTGGCCCCTCCGCGGGAGACCCAGTACTTC. This encodes CASSLAPPRETQYF.

V and J are TRBV10-3 and TRBJ2-7, with 7 bases identical to TRBD1. The CDR3 sequence is 16 residues long. Germline lookup yields CDR1 ENHRY and CDR2 SYGVKD. V shed 0 bases and J 5 bases; nucleotides not matched to a gene: 10. The CDR3 DNA follows: TGTGCCATCAGTGAGTCGAGGGTGACAGGGAGCCACGAGCAGTACTTC. Translating gives CAISESRVTGSHEQYF.

The chain links TRBV13 to TRBJ1-2; D is unclear. The V gene lost 1 base and the J gene lost 0 bases, with 6 bases spanning the gap. This CDR3 is built from 14 residues. Looked up from germline, CDR1 is PRHDT and CDR2 is FYEKMQ (reference sequence). CDR3 amino acids: CASSLEQTNYGYTF. The CDR3 nucleotides read TGTGCCAGCAGCTTAGAACAGACTAACTATGGCTACACCTTC.

In its sample, this clonotype was seen once. The chain has TRBV20-1 and TRBJ2-3; 11 bases match TRBD2. CDR1 is DFQATT, CDR2 SNEGSKA, per germline (reference sequence). The CDR3 is made up of 16 amino acids. J lost 0 bases, V lost 1 base, and 3 bases had no gene match. The CDR3 region is CSARGWTSGSTDTQYF. The DNA of the CDR3 is TGCAGTGCTAGAGGGTGGACTAGCGGGAGCACAGATACGCAGTATTTT.

The chain links TRBV15 to TRBJ2-7, with D tentatively TRBD1 (5 bases). Looked up from germline, CDR1 is LNHNV and CDR2 is YYDKDF (reference sequence). Trimming removed 5 bases from V and 6 bases from J, with 17 bases in between. The CDR3 has 14 residues. The CDR3 sequence is CATSVQASVGEQYF. Here the CDR3 DNA reads TGTGCCACCAGCGTACAGGCCTCCGTTGGCGAGCAGTACTTC.

V gene TRBV6-2 or TRBV6-3 combines with J gene TRBJ2-1, with D perhaps matching TRBD2 (5 bases). The CDR3 has 14 residues. In germline, CDR1 is MNHEY, CDR2 SVGEGT. V was shortened by 10 bases and J by 1 base, with 14 bases between the two germline ends. This CDR3 is CAIQAGLSYNEQFF. Here the CDR3 DNA reads TGTGCCATCCAGGCGGGCCTATCCTACAATGAGCAGTTCTTC.

This clonotype was observed a few times. The V and J genes are TRBV20-1 and TRBJ2-3, with 8 bases matching TRBD2. V dropped 0 bases and J dropped 3; count of bases not matched to a gene: 8. This CDR3 comprises 16 residues. Per the germline V gene, CDR1 is DFQATT and CDR2 is SNEGSKA (reference sequence). CDR3 in amino acids: CSARDLAAGGTDTQYF. Here the CDR3 DNA reads TGCAGTGCTAGAGATCTCGCCGCGGGGGGAACAGATACGCAGTATTTT.

The rearrangement uses TRBV7-6 and TRBJ2-1; 10 positions agree with TRBD2. The CDR3 loop spans 19 amino acids. Germline V gene data show CDR1 as SGHVS and CDR2 as FNYEAQ. V shed 5 bases and J 5 bases; nucleotides not matched to a gene: 18. This CDR3 is CASSRTGILAGGLHNEQFF. CDR3 in DNA: TGTGCCAGCAGCCGAACGGGCATCTTAGCGGGGGGATTACACAATGAGCAGTTCTTC.

This chain joins TRBV20-1 and TRBJ1-5; D remains unclear. The CDR3 runs to 15 residues. Germline V gene data show CDR1 as DFQATT and CDR2 as SNEGSKA (reference sequence). V shed 4 bases and J shed 7 bases, with 20 bases lying between them. CDR3 nucleotides: TGCAGTGCTATACTTCTTCGGACGGTGAGACAGCCCCAGCATTTT. Translated: CSAILLRTVRQPQHF.

The chain combines TRBV6-1 with TRBJ2-5; D perhaps matches TRBD2 (5 bases). Germline V gene data show CDR1 as MNHNS and CDR2 as SASEGT. This CDR3 is built from 12 residues. V shed 5 bases and J shed 9 bases, with 13 bases lying between them. The CDR3 DNA sequence: TGTGCCAGCAGTATATTCAGAGGGCCCCAGTACTTC. Residues: CASSIFRGPQYF.

This chain connects TRBV6-5 to TRBJ2-6, with 7 bases that match TRBD1. CDR3 length: 20 amino acids. V dropped 1 base and J dropped 0; count of bases not matched to a gene: 12. Germline values: CDR1 MNHEY, CDR2 SVGAGI. The CDR3 protein is CASSYLTPGQLASGANVLTF. Here the CDR3 DNA reads TGTGCCAGCAGTTACTTAACACCGGGACAGCTAGCCTCTGGGGCCAACGTCCTGACTTTC.

The chain recombines TRBV11-2 with TRBJ1-1; D gene unclear. The V and J ends lost 8 bases and 0 bases respectively, with 10 bases between them. Per germline, CDR1 SGHAT and CDR2 FQNNGV. CDR3 size: 13 residues. Here the CDR3 DNA reads TGTGCCAGCCCGGGGATCATGAACACTGAAGCTTTCTTT. The encoded protein is CASPGIMNTEAFF.

The J gene is TRBJ1-1, the V gene TRBV13, with unresolved D. This CDR3 contains 12 residues. V was trimmed by 7 bases and J by 1 base, leaving 7 bases between them. Germline loops: CDR1 PRHDT, CDR2 FYEKMQ (reference sequence). In nucleotides, the CDR3 is TGTGCCAGCACCCGGCGGAACACTGAAGCTTTCTTT. This sequence encodes CASTRRNTEAFF.

In its sample, this clonotype was seen once. The chain uses TRBV18 and TRBJ2-2, with 7 bases that match TRBD1. This CDR3 contains 14 residues. CDR1 KGHSH and CDR2 LQKENI come from the germline V gene. J gave up 0 bases and V 6 bases, and 1 base lay outside the gene matches. The CDR3 DNA reads TGTGCCAGCTCGGACAGGTCGAACACCGGGGAGCTGTTTTTT. Translated: CASSDRSNTGELFF.

In this sample, this clonotype turned up a few times. In nucleotides, the CDR3 is TGTGCCAGCAGTACCCAGTTGGGGAGAGAGACCCAGTACTTC. Residues: CASSTQLGRETQYF. The chain has TRBV7-2 and TRBJ2-5; D perhaps matches TRBD2 (5 bases). Trimming took off 6 bases at V and 4 bases at J, with 15 bases between the two ends. CDR1 is SGHTA, CDR2 FQGNSA, per germline. The CDR3 runs 14 residues.

The genes are TRBV4-3 and TRBJ2-3; D might be TRBD2 (6 bases). Germline CDR1 reads LGHNA; CDR2 reads YSLEER. This CDR3 contains 14 residues. Trimming pared 4 bases from V and 6 bases from J, leaving 14 bases between. This CDR3 reads CASSPSRGFDTQYF. DNA for the CDR3: TGCGCCAGCAGCCCCTCCCGGGGGTTCGATACGCAGTATTTT.